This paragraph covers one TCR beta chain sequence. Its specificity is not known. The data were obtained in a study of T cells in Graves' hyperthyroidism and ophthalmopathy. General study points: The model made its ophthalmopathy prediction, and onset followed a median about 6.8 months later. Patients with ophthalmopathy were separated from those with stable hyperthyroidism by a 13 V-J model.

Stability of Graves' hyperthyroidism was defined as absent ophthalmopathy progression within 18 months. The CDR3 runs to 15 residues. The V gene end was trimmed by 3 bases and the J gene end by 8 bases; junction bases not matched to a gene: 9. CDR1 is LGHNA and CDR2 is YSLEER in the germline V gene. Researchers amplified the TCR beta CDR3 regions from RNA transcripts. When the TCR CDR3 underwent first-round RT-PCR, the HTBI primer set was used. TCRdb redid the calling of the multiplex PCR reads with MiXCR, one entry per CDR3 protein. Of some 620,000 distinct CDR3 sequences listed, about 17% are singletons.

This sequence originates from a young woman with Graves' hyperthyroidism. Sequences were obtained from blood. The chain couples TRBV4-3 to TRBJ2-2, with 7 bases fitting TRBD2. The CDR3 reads CASSQGAGYAGELFF. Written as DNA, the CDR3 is TGCGCCAGCAGCCAGGGAGCGGGGTACGCGGGGGAGCTGTTTTTT.